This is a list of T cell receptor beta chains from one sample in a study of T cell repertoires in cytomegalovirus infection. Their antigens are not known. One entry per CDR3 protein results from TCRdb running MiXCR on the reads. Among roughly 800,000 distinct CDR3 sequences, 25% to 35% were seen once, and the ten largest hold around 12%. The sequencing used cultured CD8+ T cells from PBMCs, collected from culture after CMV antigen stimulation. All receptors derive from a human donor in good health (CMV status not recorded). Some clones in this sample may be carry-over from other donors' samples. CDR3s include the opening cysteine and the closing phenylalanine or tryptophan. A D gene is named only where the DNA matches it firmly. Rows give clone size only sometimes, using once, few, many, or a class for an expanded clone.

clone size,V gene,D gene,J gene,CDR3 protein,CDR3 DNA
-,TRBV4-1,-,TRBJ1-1,CASSQDLLDSEAFF,TGCGCCAGCAGCCAAGACCTCCTCGACAGTGAAGCTTTCTTT
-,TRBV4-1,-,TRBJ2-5,CASSLAKDQETQYF,TGCGCCAGCAGCCTAGCGAAGGACCAAGAGACCCAGTACTTC
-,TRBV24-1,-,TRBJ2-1,CATESGNRGEQFF,TGTGCCACCGAATCCGGGAATAGGGGTGAGCAGTTCTTC
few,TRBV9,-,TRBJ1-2,CASSAYDSPTNYGYTF,TGTGCCAGCAGCGCTTACGACAGCCCCACTAACTATGGCTACACCTTC
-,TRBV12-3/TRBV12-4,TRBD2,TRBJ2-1,CASSLELAGQFF,TGTGCCAGCAGTTTAGAACTAGCGGGGCAGTTCTTC
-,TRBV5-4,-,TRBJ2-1,CASSPDNSYNEQFF,TGTGCCAGCAGCCCCGACAACTCCTACAATGAGCAGTTCTTC
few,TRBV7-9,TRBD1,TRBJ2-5,CASSSRQGDRRETQYF,TGTGCCAGCAGTTCAAGACAGGGAGACCGTAGGGAGACCCAGTACTTC
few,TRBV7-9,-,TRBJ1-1,CASSLATIQAFF,TGTGCCAGCAGCTTAGCCACGATCCAAGCTTTCTTT
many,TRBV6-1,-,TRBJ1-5,CASSEVRNSNQPQHF,TGTGCCAGCAGTGAAGTAAGGAATAGCAATCAGCCCCAGCATTTT
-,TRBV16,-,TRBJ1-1,CASSDTHKNTEAFF,TGTGCCAGCAGTGACACACATAAGAACACTGAAGCTTTCTTT
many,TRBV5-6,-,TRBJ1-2,CASSLSAIKKRGTF,TGTGCCAGCAGCTTGTCGGCCATCAAGAAAAGAGGCACCTTC
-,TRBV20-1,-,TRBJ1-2,CSAYGGQPNYGYTF,TGCAGTGCCTACGGTGGACAGCCGAACTATGGCTACACCTTC
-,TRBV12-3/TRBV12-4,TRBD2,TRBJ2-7,CASKTSGGSYEQYF,TGTGCCAGTAAGACTAGCGGGGGCTCCTACGAGCAGTACTTC
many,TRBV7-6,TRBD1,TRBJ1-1,CASSQRTGQYLNTEAFF,TGTGCCAGCAGCCAGCGGACAGGGCAATACCTGAACACTGAAGCTTTCTTT
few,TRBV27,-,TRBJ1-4,CASRPLLGEKLFF,TGTGCCAGCAGGCCCCTCCTGGGCGAAAAACTGTTTTTT
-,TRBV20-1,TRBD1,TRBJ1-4,CSARQGGELFF,TGCAGTGCAAGACAGGGCGGTGAACTGTTTTTT
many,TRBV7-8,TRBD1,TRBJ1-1,CASSLMPGGAGTEAFF,TGTGCCAGCAGCTTAATGCCAGGGGGCGCGGGAACTGAAGCTTTCTTT
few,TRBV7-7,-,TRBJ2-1,CASSPGHISSYNEQFF,TGTGCTAGCAGCCCCGGACATATTAGCTCCTACAATGAGCAGTTCTTC
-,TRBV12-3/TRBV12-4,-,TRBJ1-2,CASSFPDRSESFFF,TGTGCCAGCAGCTTCCCGGACCGGTCAGAAAGCTTCTTCTTC
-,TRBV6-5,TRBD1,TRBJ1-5,CASSPRDRADQPQHF,TGTGCCAGCAGTCCCAGGGACAGGGCGGATCAGCCCCAGCATTTT
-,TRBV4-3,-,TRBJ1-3,CASSQDGGGTGNTIYF,TGCGCCAGCAGCCAAGATGGGGGGGGGACCGGAAACACCATATATTTT
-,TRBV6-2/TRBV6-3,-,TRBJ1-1,CASSGYGGDTEAFF,TGTGCCAGCAGTGGTTACGGGGGTGACACTGAAGCTTTCTTT
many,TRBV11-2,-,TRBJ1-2,CASSLGGAPYGYTF,TGTGCCAGCAGCTTAGGAGGGGCGCCCTATGGCTACACCTTC
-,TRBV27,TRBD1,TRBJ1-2,CASRPQGTRLYGYTF,TGTGCCAGCAGGCCACAGGGGACCCGACTCTATGGCTACACCTTC
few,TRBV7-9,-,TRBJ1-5,CASSPKGSNQPQHF,TGTGCCAGCAGCCCAAAAGGGAGCAATCAGCCCCAGCATTTT
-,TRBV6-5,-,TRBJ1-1,CASSYSEGSAFF,TGTGCCAGCAGTTACTCGGAGGGTTCGGCTTTCTTT
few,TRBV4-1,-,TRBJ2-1,CASSHGGDQEQFF,TGCGCCAGCAGCCACGGCGGGGACCAGGAGCAGTTCTTC